These T cell receptor beta chains were read from a single sample in a study of T cell repertoires in cytomegalovirus infection. One entry per CDR3 protein, called by TCRdb with MiXCR from the reads. The sample holds 20,000 or so distinct CDR3 sequences, 20% to 25% seen once. Their recognized antigens are unknown. Material: CD8+ T cells from cultured PBMCs, obtained from culture after CMV antigen stimulation. The source is a human donor in good health (CMV status not recorded). Some clones in this sample may be carry-over from other donors' samples. Each CDR3 is given with its conserved first and last residue. The order of the fields is V gene, clone size, J gene, D gene, CDR3 DNA, CDR3 protein. The D gene is left open where the match is weak. Size tells how often a clone was seen (once, few, many) or the class of an expanded clone, and some rows leave it out.

v_gene: TRBV20-1
abundance: many
j_gene: TRBJ2-7
d_gene: TRBD1
CDR3nt: TGCAGTGCTAGAGGGGACAGGGACATAACCTACGAGCAGTACTTC
CDR3aa: CSARGDRDITYEQYF

v_gene: TRBV12-3/TRBV12-4
abundance: once
j_gene: TRBJ2-7
d_gene: .
CDR3nt: TGTGCCAGCAGTCTAAAGGAGGGACCGTACTACGAGCAGTACTTC
CDR3aa: CASSLKEGPYYEQYF

v_gene: TRBV20-1
abundance: few
j_gene: TRBJ2-6
d_gene: .
CDR3nt: TGCAGTGCTAGAGATGAGGGAGCAGGCCCCCTCTCTGGGGCCAACGTCCTGACTTTC
CDR3aa: CSARDEGAGPLSGANVLTF

v_gene: TRBV20-1
abundance: .
j_gene: TRBJ2-7
d_gene: .
CDR3nt: TGCAGTGCTCACCTCCGGTCAGCCTTGGAGCAGTACTTC
CDR3aa: CSAHLRSALEQYF

v_gene: TRBV7-6
abundance: many
j_gene: TRBJ1-1
d_gene: .
CDR3nt: TGTGCCAGCAGGAAGCTGGTCATCGACACTGAAGCTTTCTTT
CDR3aa: CASRKLVIDTEAFF

v_gene: TRBV12-3/TRBV12-4
abundance: few
j_gene: TRBJ2-7
d_gene: .
CDR3nt: TGTGCCAGCAGTTTAAGTCCTGACGAGCAGTACTTC
CDR3aa: CASSLSPDEQYF

v_gene: TRBV12-3/TRBV12-4
abundance: .
j_gene: TRBJ2-7
d_gene: .
CDR3nt: TGTGCCAGCAGCCAGGGGACCTACGTCTGGTACGAGCAGTACTTC
CDR3aa: CASSQGTYVWYEQYF

v_gene: TRBV5-5
abundance: .
j_gene: TRBJ1-1
d_gene: .
CDR3nt: TGTGCCAGCAGCTTGGTGTCCCCACCGGGGAGCTCTGAAGCTTTCTTT
CDR3aa: CASSLVSPPGSSEAFF

v_gene: TRBV12-3/TRBV12-4
abundance: .
j_gene: TRBJ1-1
d_gene: .
CDR3nt: TGTGCCAGCAGTTTATCAGGCCCGAACACTGAAGCTTTCTTT
CDR3aa: CASSLSGPNTEAFF

v_gene: TRBV20-1
abundance: .
j_gene: TRBJ2-7
d_gene: .
CDR3nt: TGCAGTGCTAGCGTTTGGGCGGGACAGAAAGGCTACGAGCAGTACTTC
CDR3aa: CSASVWAGQKGYEQYF

v_gene: TRBV5-4
abundance: .
j_gene: TRBJ2-1
d_gene: TRBD2
CDR3nt: TGTGCCAGCAGCTTGGCCCTAATAGGCGGGGGGCAATACAATGAGCAGTTCTTC
CDR3aa: CASSLALIGGGQYNEQFF

v_gene: TRBV12-3/TRBV12-4
abundance: .
j_gene: TRBJ2-1
d_gene: .
CDR3nt: TGTGCCAGCAGCCCCCTGAGGGATGAGCAGTTCTTC
CDR3aa: CASSPLRDEQFF

v_gene: TRBV11-2
abundance: few
j_gene: TRBJ2-7
d_gene: TRBD1
CDR3nt: TGTGCCAGCAGCCTAGACCCTGGGACAGCCGAGCAGTACTTC
CDR3aa: CASSLDPGTAEQYF

v_gene: TRBV5-1
abundance: many
j_gene: TRBJ1-1
d_gene: .
CDR3nt: TGCGCCAGCAGCCACACAGAATATAGCTTACCGAACACTGAAGCTTTCTTT
CDR3aa: CASSHTEYSLPNTEAFF

v_gene: TRBV12-3/TRBV12-4
abundance: few
j_gene: TRBJ2-1
d_gene: .
CDR3nt: TGTGCCAGCAGTTTAAGTACGGGGATAGTCTCCTACAATGAGCAGTTCTTC
CDR3aa: CASSLSTGIVSYNEQFF

v_gene: TRBV7-9
abundance: many
j_gene: TRBJ1-5
d_gene: .
CDR3nt: TGTGCCAGCAGCTTAAGGGCAGGGATGGGCAATCAGCCCCAGCATTTT
CDR3aa: CASSLRAGMGNQPQHF

v_gene: TRBV19
abundance: .
j_gene: TRBJ1-1
d_gene: .
CDR3nt: TGTGCCAGTAGTACCGGCCTGGAGTGGTACACTGAAGCTTTCTTT
CDR3aa: CASSTGLEWYTEAFF

v_gene: TRBV7-9
abundance: many
j_gene: TRBJ2-7
d_gene: .
CDR3nt: TGTGCCAGCAGCCTACCGGGTCGAGCGACCGAGCAGTACTTC
CDR3aa: CASSLPGRATEQYF

v_gene: TRBV11-1
abundance: .
j_gene: TRBJ2-1
d_gene: .
CDR3nt: TGTGCCAGCAGCCCTGGACACCTCAGCTCCTACAATGAGCAGTTCTTC
CDR3aa: CASSPGHLSSYNEQFF

v_gene: TRBV7-7
abundance: many
j_gene: TRBJ1-3
d_gene: TRBD1
CDR3nt: TGTGCTAGCAGCCAGGGGACAGGGCCTGGAAACACCATATATTTT
CDR3aa: CASSQGTGPGNTIYF

v_gene: TRBV7-9
abundance: many
j_gene: TRBJ2-1
d_gene: TRBD2
CDR3nt: TGTGCCAGCAGCCTGAGGACTAGCGGGGGGGCAAAGCAGTTCTTC
CDR3aa: CASSLRTSGGAKQFF

v_gene: TRBV2
abundance: .
j_gene: TRBJ2-1
d_gene: TRBD2
CDR3nt: TGTGCCAGCACGTCTAGCGGGGGGGGAGGCAATGAGCAGTTCTTC
CDR3aa: CASTSSGGGGNEQFF

v_gene: TRBV4-1
abundance: many
j_gene: TRBJ2-1
d_gene: TRBD1
CDR3nt: TGCGCCAGCAGCGAAGCCGGGACAGACTACAATGAGCAGTTCTTC
CDR3aa: CASSEAGTDYNEQFF

v_gene: TRBV7-2
abundance: few
j_gene: TRBJ2-3
d_gene: TRBD1
CDR3nt: TGTGCCACCCTCCTCAGGGGGAGCACAGATACGCAGTATTTT
CDR3aa: CATLLRGSTDTQYF

v_gene: TRBV7-9
abundance: many
j_gene: TRBJ1-5
d_gene: TRBD1
CDR3nt: TGTGCCAGCAGCCCTGGGACAGCTGATCAGCCCCAGCATTTT
CDR3aa: CASSPGTADQPQHF

v_gene: TRBV28
abundance: few
j_gene: TRBJ2-7
d_gene: .
CDR3nt: TGTGCCAGCAACGGGGGCGGATACGAGCAGTACTTC
CDR3aa: CASNGGGYEQYF

v_gene: TRBV7-6
abundance: .
j_gene: TRBJ1-2
d_gene: .
CDR3nt: TGTGCCAGCAGCTTAGCAGGGAGTCGCGGCTACACCTTC
CDR3aa: CASSLAGSRGYTF

v_gene: TRBV28
abundance: .
j_gene: TRBJ1-6
d_gene: .
CDR3nt: TGTGCCAGCACGGGGAACAATTCACCCCTCCACTTT
CDR3aa: CASTGNNSPLHF

v_gene: TRBV7-6
abundance: many
j_gene: TRBJ2-5
d_gene: TRBD2
CDR3nt: TGTGCCAGCAGCTCAAAACTAGCGGGGGGGCGGCGAGAGACCCAGTACTTC
CDR3aa: CASSSKLAGGRRETQYF

v_gene: TRBV7-4
abundance: .
j_gene: TRBJ1-2
d_gene: TRBD1
CDR3nt: TGTGCCAGCAGCCCACCGGGACAGGGAAACTATGGCTACACCTTC
CDR3aa: CASSPPGQGNYGYTF

v_gene: TRBV7-6
abundance: many
j_gene: TRBJ2-7
d_gene: TRBD1
CDR3nt: TGTGCCAGCAGCCCCGTTCTGGGACAGGGTTCCTACGAGCAGTACTTC
CDR3aa: CASSPVLGQGSYEQYF

v_gene: TRBV19
abundance: few
j_gene: TRBJ2-2
d_gene: TRBD1
CDR3nt: TGTGCCAGTAGTATTTTTCAGGGGGCGAACACCGGGGAGCTGTTTTTT
CDR3aa: CASSIFQGANTGELFF

v_gene: TRBV7-9
abundance: few
j_gene: TRBJ2-5
d_gene: TRBD1
CDR3nt: TGTGCCAGCAGCTCGCCCCGCTCCTCGGGACAGGGGACCTCGGGGTACTTC
CDR3aa: CASSSPRSSGQGTSGYF

v_gene: TRBV7-6
abundance: .
j_gene: TRBJ2-1
d_gene: .
CDR3nt: TGTGCCAGCATCCAGGGGAGCTACAATGAGCAGTTCTTC
CDR3aa: CASIQGSYNEQFF

v_gene: TRBV7-8
abundance: few
j_gene: TRBJ2-7
d_gene: TRBD2
CDR3nt: TGTGCCAGCAGCTTGGACCCGACTAGCGGTTACGAGCAGTACTTC
CDR3aa: CASSLDPTSGYEQYF

v_gene: TRBV7-2
abundance: medium-sized
j_gene: TRBJ2-7
d_gene: .
CDR3nt: TGTGCCAGCAGCTTGGGTAGTTGGAACGAGCAGTACTTC
CDR3aa: CASSLGSWNEQYF

v_gene: TRBV9
abundance: .
j_gene: TRBJ2-2
d_gene: .
CDR3nt: TGTGCCAGCAGCCCCACCGTGACACGAAACACCGGGGAGCTGTTTTTT
CDR3aa: CASSPTVTRNTGELFF